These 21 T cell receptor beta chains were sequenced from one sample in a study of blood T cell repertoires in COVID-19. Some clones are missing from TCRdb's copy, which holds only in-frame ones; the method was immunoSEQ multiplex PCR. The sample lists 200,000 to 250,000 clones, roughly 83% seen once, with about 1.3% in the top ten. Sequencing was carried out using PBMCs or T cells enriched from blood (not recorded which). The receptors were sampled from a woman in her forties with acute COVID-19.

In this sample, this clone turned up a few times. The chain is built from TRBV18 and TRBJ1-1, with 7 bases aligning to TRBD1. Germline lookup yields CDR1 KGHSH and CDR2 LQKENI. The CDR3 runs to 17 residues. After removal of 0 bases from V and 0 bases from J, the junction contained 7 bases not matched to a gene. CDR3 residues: CASSPPMTGIMNTEAFF. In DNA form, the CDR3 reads TGTGCCAGCTCACCACCGATGACAGGGATAATGAACACTGAAGCTTTCTTT.

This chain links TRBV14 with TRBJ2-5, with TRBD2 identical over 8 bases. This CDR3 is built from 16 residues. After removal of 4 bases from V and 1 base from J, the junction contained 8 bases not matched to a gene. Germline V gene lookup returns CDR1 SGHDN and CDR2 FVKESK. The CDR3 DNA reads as TGTGCCAGCAGCCCCCCGAGTAGCGGGGCCCAAGAGACCCAGTACTTC. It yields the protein CASSPPSSGAQETQYF.

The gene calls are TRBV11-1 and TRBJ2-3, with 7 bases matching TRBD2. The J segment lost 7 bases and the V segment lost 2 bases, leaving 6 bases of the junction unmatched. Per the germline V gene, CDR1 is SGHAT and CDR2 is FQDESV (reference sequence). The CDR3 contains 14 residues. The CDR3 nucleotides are TGTGCCAGCAGCTTATCAGCGGGGAGTAATACGCAGTATTTT. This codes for CASSLSAGSNTQYF.

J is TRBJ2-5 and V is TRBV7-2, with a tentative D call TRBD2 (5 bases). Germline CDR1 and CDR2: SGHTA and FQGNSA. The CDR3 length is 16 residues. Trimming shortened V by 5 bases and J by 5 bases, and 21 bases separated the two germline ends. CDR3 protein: CASSLSPLSSSETQYF. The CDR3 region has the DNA TGTGCCAGCAGCCTATCTCCCCTATCTAGCAGTGAGACCCAGTACTTC.

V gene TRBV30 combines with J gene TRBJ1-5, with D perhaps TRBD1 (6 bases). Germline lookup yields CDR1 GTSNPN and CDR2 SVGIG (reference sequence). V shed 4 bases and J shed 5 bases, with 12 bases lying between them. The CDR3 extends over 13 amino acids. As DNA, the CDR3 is TGTGCCTGGAACAGACAGGACGATCAGCCCCAGCATTTT. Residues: CAWNRQDDQPQHF.

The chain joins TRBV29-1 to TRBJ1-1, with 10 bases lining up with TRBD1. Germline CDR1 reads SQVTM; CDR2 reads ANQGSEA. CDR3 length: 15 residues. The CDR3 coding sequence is TGCACCGCTAGAAGACAGGGGGCAGGAGGCACTGAAGCTTTCTTT. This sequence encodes CTARRQGAGGTEAFF.

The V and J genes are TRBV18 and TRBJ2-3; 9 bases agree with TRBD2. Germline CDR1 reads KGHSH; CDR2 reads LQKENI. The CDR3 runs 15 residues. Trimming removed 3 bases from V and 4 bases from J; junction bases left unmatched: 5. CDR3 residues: CASSPPAGGSDTQYF. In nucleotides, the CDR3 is TGTGCCAGCTCACCCCCAGCGGGAGGTTCAGATACGCAGTATTTT.

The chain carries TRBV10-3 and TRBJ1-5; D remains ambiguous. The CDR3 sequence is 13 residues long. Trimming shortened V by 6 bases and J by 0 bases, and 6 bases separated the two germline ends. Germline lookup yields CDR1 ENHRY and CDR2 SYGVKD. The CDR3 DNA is TGTGCCATCAGGAACATTAGCAATCAGCCCCAGCATTTT. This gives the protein CAIRNISNQPQHF.

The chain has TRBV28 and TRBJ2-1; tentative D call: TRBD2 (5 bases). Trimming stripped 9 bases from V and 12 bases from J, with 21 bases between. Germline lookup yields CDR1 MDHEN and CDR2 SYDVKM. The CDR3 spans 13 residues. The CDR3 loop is CASPSRPPSGQFF. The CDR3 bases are TGTGCCAGTCCAAGTCGCCCCCCAAGCGGGCAGTTCTTC.

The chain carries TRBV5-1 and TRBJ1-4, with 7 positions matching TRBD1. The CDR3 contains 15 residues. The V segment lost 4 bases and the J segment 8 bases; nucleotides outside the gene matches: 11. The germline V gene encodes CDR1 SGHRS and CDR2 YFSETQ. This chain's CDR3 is CASSSFQGGREKLFF. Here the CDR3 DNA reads TGCGCCAGCAGCAGCTTCCAGGGGGGACGGGAAAAACTGTTTTTT.

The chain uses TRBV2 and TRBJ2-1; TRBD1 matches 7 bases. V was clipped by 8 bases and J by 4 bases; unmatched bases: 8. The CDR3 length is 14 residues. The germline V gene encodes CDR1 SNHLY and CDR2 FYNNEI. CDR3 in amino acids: CASGDSLGYNEQFF. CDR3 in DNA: TGTGCCAGCGGGGACAGTTTAGGTTACAATGAGCAGTTCTTC.

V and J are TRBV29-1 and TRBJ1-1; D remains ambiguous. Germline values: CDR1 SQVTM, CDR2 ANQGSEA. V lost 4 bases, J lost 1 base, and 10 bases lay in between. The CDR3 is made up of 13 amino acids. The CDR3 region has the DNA TGCAGCGTTGCATTGAGTCCGAACACTGAAGCTTTCTTT. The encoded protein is CSVALSPNTEAFF. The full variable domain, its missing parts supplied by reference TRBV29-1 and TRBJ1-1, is SAVISQKPSRDICQRGTSLTIQCQVDSQVTMMFWYRQQPGQSLTLIATANQGSEATYESGFVIDKFPISRPNLTFSTLTVSNMSPEDSSIYLCSVALSPNTEAFFGQGTRLTVV.

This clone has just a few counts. The DNA for the CDR3 is TGTGCCAGCAGTGAAATCGGCAATCAGCCCCAGCATTTT. This codes for CASSEIGNQPQHF. The chain links TRBV2 to TRBJ1-5, with D unresolved. This CDR3 is built from 13 residues. Trimming stripped 2 bases from V and 2 bases from J, with 4 bases between. Germline CDR1 SNHLY, CDR2 FYNNEI.

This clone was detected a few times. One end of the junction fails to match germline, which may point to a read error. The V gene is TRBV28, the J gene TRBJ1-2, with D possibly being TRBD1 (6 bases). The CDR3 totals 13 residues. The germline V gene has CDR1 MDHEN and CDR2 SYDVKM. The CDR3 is CASSLQVLQGYLF. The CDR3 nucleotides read TGTGCCAGCAGTTTACAAGTCCTACAGGGTTACCTCTTC.

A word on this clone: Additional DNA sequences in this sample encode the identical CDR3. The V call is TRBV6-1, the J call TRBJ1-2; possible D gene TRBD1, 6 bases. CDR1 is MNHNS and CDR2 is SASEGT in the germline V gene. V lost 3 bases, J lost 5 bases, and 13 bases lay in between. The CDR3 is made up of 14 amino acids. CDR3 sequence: CASSEGGGSYGYTF. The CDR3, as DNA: TGTGCCAGCAGTGAGGGGGGGGGCTCGTATGGCTACACCTTC.

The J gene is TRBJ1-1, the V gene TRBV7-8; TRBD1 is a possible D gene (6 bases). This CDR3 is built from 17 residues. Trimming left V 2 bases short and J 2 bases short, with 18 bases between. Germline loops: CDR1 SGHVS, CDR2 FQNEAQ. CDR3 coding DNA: TGTGCCAGCAGCTTAAGGGCGGCAGGGGTGATAAACACTGAAGCTTTCTTT. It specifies CASSLRAAGVINTEAFF.

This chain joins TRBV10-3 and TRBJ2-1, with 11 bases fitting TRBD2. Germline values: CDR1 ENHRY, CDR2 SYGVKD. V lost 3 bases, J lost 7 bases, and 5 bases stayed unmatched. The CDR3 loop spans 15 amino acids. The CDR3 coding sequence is TGTGCCATCAGTGAACTAGCGGGAGACGGAAATGAGCAGTTCTTC. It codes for CAISELAGDGNEQFF.

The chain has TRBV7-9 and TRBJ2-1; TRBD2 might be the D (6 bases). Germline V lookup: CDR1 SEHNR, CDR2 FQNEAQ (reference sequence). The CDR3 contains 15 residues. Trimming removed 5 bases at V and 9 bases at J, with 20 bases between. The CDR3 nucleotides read TGTGCCAGCAGCCCAATCCTAACGCGGGGAAGTGAGCAGTTCTTC. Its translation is CASSPILTRGSEQFF.

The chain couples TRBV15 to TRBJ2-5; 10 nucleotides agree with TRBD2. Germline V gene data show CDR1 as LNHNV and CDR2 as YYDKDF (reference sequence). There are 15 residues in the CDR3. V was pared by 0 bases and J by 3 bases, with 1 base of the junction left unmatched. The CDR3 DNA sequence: TGTGCCACCAGCAGAGATACTAGCGGGAAAGAGACCCAGTACTTC. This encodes CATSRDTSGKETQYF.

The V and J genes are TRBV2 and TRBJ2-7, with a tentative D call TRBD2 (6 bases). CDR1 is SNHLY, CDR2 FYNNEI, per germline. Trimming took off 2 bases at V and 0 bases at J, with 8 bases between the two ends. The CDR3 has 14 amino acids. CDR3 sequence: CASSEPGVSYEQYF. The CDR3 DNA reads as TGTGCCAGCAGTGAACCGGGGGTCTCCTACGAGCAGTACTTC.

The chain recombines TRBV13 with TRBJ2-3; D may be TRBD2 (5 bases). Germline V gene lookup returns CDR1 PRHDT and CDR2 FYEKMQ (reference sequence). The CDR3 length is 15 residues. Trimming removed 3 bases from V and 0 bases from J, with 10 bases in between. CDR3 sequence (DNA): TGTGCCAGCAGCTTCCTACCGGGAAGCACAGATACGCAGTATTTT. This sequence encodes CASSFLPGSTDTQYF.